This T cell receptor (beta chain) was identified in a study of shared clonotypes between healthy human individuals. Positively selected for CCR7, the CD45RO-negative cells used as naive CD8 cells excluded terminally differentiated effector memory CD45RA+ cells. Among the donors, all were Caucasian adults who lived in Nashville, Tennessee. Libraries were prepared by immunoSEQ multiplex PCR; TCRdb keeps only in-frame clonotypes and omits some of them. The data show about 800,000 clones, with just over 95% seen just once and under 0.3% held by the top ten. The CDR3 runs to 15 residues. Germline V lookup: CDR1 SEHNR, CDR2 FQNEAQ (reference sequence). V dropped 5 bases and J dropped 3; count of bases not matched to a gene: 6.

Sequenced: naive CD8+ T cells sorted from blood. This receptor was taken from a young man in good health. This chain joins TRBV7-9 and TRBJ2-1; TRBD1 matches 8 bases. CDR3 in amino acids: CASSPRGQGYNEQFF. CDR3 bases: TGTGCCAGCAGCCCGCGAGGACAGGGCTACAATGAGCAGTTCTTC.